Listed below are T cell receptor beta chains from one sample, sequenced in a study of metastatic and nonmetastatic thyroid tumors. TCRdb called clones again from the PCR reads with MiXCR. The data show 25,000 to 40,000 clones, with under 25% seen just once and about 22% held by the top ten. Input material: blood. Receptors were obtained from a female donor with papillary thyroid cancer or a benign thyroid nodule (not recorded which). Some clones in this sample may be carry-over from other donors' samples. Each CDR3 is given with its conserved first and last residue. D genes are given only for firm matches.

v_call	d_call	j_call	cdr3_aa
TRBV6-1	.	TRBJ2-7	CASPNTAQTTEQYF
TRBV19	.	TRBJ1-5	CASSIDGGQGQPQHF
TRBV2	TRBD2	TRBJ2-7	CASSGSGTRRGQYF
TRBV6-4	.	TRBJ2-1	CASSDSGRGGHNEQFF
TRBV10-2	.	TRBJ1-2	CASRDTLYGYTF
TRBV3-1	.	TRBJ2-7	CASSQGRGTFSNEQYF
TRBV7-3	TRBD1	TRBJ1-2	CASSLEGAEGYTF
TRBV4-1	.	TRBJ1-2	CASSQDSFGGYTF
TRBV28	.	TRBJ2-3	CASSVSTDTQYF
TRBV2	.	TRBJ2-1	CASSDGASYNEQFF
TRBV4-3	.	TRBJ2-7	CASSQGVAVTYEQYF
TRBV6-2/TRBV6-3	TRBD1	TRBJ2-7	CASSRTGGLYEQYF
TRBV6-1	TRBD1	TRBJ1-3	CASRTGRKGGNTIYF
TRBV3-1	.	TRBJ2-5	CASSQGGMRAYGF
TRBV6-5	TRBD2	TRBJ2-5	CASSYSGEGETQYF
TRBV6-2/TRBV6-3	TRBD2	TRBJ2-7	CASSYPDGTSVYEQYF
TRBV27	.	TRBJ1-5	CASSPTTGRANQPQHF
TRBV28	.	TRBJ1-2	CASSLLDRSNYGYTF
TRBV5-6	.	TRBJ1-2	CASSLDLMGHGYTF
TRBV11-2	.	TRBJ1-4	CASSSPAGIRNEKLFF
TRBV6-1	.	TRBJ2-5	CAILAAMGAGTQYF
TRBV24-1	.	TRBJ2-7	CATRRGGSSEQYF
TRBV20-1	.	TRBJ1-2	CSAAGTNYGYTF
TRBV6-5	.	TRBJ2-1	CASSYRGLTSYNEQFF
TRBV13	.	TRBJ1-4	CASSYLQVREKLFF
TRBV6-2/TRBV6-3	.	TRBJ1-5	CASSYGSARDQPQHF
TRBV12-3/TRBV12-4	.	TRBJ1-3	CASSRPDTIGNTIYF
TRBV6-1	TRBD1	TRBJ2-3	CASSVGTGAADTQYF
TRBV6-1	.	TRBJ1-2	CASSWDNFYGYTF
TRBV25-1	.	TRBJ2-7	CASSSGGGTIYEQYF
TRBV11-1	.	TRBJ2-1	CASSPRRTSSYNEQFF
TRBV9	TRBD2	TRBJ2-5	CASSVLAGGSGGSRETQYF
TRBV7-2	.	TRBJ1-1	CASSFQHHTEAFF